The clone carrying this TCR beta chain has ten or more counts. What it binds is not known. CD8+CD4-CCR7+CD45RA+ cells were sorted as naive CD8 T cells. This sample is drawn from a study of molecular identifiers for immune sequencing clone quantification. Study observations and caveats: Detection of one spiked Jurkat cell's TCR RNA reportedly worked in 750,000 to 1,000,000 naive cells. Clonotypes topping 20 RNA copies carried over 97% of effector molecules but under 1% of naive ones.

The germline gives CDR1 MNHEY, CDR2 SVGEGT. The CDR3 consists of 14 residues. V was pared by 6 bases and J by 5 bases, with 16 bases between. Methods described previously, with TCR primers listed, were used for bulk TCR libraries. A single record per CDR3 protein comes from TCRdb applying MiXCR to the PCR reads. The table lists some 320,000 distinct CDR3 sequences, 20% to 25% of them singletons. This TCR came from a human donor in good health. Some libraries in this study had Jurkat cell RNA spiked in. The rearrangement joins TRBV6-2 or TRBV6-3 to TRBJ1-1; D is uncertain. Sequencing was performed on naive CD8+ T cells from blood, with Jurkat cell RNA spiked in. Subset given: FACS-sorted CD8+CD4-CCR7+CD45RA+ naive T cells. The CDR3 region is CASRAVAGRTEAFF. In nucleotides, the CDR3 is TGTGCCAGCAGAGCGGTTGCGGGTCGGACTGAAGCTTTCTTT.